The sequence of this T cell receptor (beta chain) was determined in a study of T cell repertoires in cytomegalovirus infection. Overall study context: The authors used CMV epitopes that were HLA-C-restricted (recently identified) and HLA-B-restricted (well studied). It can be stated that public TCR beta signatures indicated CMV infection as well as a matching HLA type. Findings and caveats of the study: CMV-specific HLA-C-restricted TCR beta clonotypes dominated the ex vivo response.

Per germline, CDR1 SEHNR and CDR2 FQNEAQ (reference sequence). V was trimmed by 2 bases and J by 5 bases, leaving 6 bases between them. There are 12 residues in the CDR3. TCRdb re-called the reads through MiXCR, storing one row per CDR3 protein. Here the sample spans some 560,000 distinct CDR3 sequences, 40% being singletons. As concerns this clonotype: Its antigen is not known.

This clonotype was obtained from a human donor in good health (CMV status not recorded). Some clones in this sample may be carry-over from other donors' samples. The input for sequencing was cultured PBMCs, taken from culture after CMV antigen stimulation. The rearrangement links TRBV7-9 to TRBJ2-5; no reliable D call. CDR3: CASSLSFETQYF. In nucleotides, the CDR3 is TGTGCCAGCAGCTTATCCTTTGAGACCCAGTACTTC.